The clone carrying this T cell receptor (beta chain) occurred many times. Its antigen is as yet unknown. PCR amplification relied on 60 Vbeta primers (plus 13 Jbeta primers). The method was immunoSEQ multiplex PCR; TCRdb's version includes in-frame clones alone and lacks a portion of them. The sample carries about 190,000 clones, less than 90% recorded once. This sample was taken from a study of cytomegalovirus exposure and HLA in healthy donors. Overall study results and limits: Across HLA loci, a later analysis found differing TCR association rates, with DRB1 most and HLA-C fewest.

The clonotype was recovered from a middle-aged man in good health and CMV-seronegative. What was sequenced was PBMCs.

The CDR3 protein is CASSQGIGLSTEAFF. Here the CDR3 DNA reads TGTGCCAGCAGCCAAGGAATCGGACTTAGCACTGAAGCTTTCTTT. V is TRBV4-2 and J is TRBJ1-1; D not certain. CDR1 is LGHNA and CDR2 is YNFKEQ in the germline V gene. V lost 1 base to trimming and J lost 4 bases, with 13 bases between them. CDR3 length: 15 amino acids.